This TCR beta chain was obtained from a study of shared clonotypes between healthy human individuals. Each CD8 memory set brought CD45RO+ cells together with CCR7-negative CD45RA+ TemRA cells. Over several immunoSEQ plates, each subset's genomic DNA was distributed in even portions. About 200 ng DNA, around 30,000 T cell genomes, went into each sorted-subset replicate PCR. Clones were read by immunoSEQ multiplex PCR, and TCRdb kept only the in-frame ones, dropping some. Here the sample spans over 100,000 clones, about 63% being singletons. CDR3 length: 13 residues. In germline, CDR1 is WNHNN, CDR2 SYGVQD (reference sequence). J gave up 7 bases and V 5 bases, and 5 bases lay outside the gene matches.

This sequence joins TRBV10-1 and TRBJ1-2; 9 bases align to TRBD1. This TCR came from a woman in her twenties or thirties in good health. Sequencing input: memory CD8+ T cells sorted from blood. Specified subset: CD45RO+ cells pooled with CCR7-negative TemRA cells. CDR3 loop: CASSPGQGPGYTF. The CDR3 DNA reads TGCGCCAGCAGTCCCGGACAGGGGCCTGGCTACACCTTC.